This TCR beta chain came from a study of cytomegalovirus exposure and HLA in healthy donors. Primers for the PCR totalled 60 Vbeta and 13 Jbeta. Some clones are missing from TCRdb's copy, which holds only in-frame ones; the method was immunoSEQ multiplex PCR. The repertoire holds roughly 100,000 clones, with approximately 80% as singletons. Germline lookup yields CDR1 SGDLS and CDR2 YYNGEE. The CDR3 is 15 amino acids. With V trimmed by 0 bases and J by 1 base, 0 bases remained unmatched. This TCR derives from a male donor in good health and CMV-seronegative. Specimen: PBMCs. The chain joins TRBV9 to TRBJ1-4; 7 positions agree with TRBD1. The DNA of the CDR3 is TGTGCCAGCAGCGTAGGACAGGGAACTAATGAAAAACTGTTTTTT. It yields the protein CASSVGQGTNEKLFF.